The present entry profiles one T cell receptor (beta chain) with its context. Trimming pared 3 bases from V and 9 bases from J, leaving 15 bases between. This CDR3 spans 13 amino acids. Germline assignment: CDR1 SQVTM and CDR2 ANQGSEA. This sample is part of a study of molecular identifiers for immune sequencing clone quantification. A single record per CDR3 protein comes from TCRdb applying MiXCR to the PCR reads. The sample carries approximately 680,000 distinct CDR3 sequences, over 25% recorded once. The sequence was obtained from a human donor in good health. Some libraries in this study had Jurkat cell RNA spiked in. Specimen: naive CD8+ T cells from blood, with Jurkat cell RNA spiked in. Subset reported: FACS-sorted CD8+CD4-CCR7+CD45RA+ naive T cells. V and J are TRBV29-1 and TRBJ2-1, with D maybe TRBD1 (6 bases). CDR3 in DNA: TGCAGCGTTGACTGGACAGAACATGGTGAGCAGTTCTTC. It encodes CSVDWTEHGEQFF.